This T cell receptor (beta chain) is from a study of response to subunit inactivated influenza vaccine. TCRdb itself ran the RT-PCR reads through MiXCR, one entry per CDR3 protein. This table has 500,000 to 550,000 distinct CDR3 sequences, 6% to 9% appearing once. Turning to this clonotype: Its antigen is still unknown.

Whole-study results and caveats: Every seasonal influenza vaccination brings in few new T cells, the authors suggested.

The sequencing used PBMCs from blood, collected around 25 months after vaccination. The sequence was obtained from a man aged 45 to 75 who received an inactivated influenza vaccine.

The CDR3 loop reads CASSLFGAYNSPLHF. CDR3 sequence (DNA): TGTGCCAGCAGTTTATTCGGGGCCTATAATTCACCCCTCCACTTT. The chain links TRBV28 to TRBJ1-6; D not resolved. Trimming cost V 1 base and J 2 bases, with 6 bases left between them. Germline V lookup: CDR1 MDHEN, CDR2 SYDVKM. This CDR3 is built from 15 residues.